This TCR beta chain was profiled in a study of T cells in Graves' hyperthyroidism and ophthalmopathy. From RNA transcripts, TCR beta CDR3 regions were amplified. A set of HTBI primers served as the primers for a first-round RT-PCR of the TCR CDR3. In TCRdb, the multiplex PCR reads were re-called with MiXCR into one record per CDR3 protein. Of around 600,000 distinct CDR3 sequences in the sample, more than 13% were seen once. Study observations and caveats: Most thyroid clonotypes that were expanded above 0.001 also turned up in blood. Ophthalmopathy onset followed model prediction by a median approximately seven months.

This clonotype was observed many times. Its specificity is not known. The germline V gene has CDR1 SGHTA and CDR2 FQGNSA. V lost 1 base and J 0 bases, leaving 13 bases between the germline ends. The CDR3 is 17 residues long. This sequence originates from a woman under 30 with Graves' ophthalmopathy. The gene calls are TRBV7-2 and TRBJ2-1, with D tentatively TRBD1 (5 bases). The sequenced sample was blood. The CDR3 region is CASSLEWTHSSYNEQFF. CDR3 sequence (DNA): TGTGCCAGCAGCTTAGAATGGACACACAGCTCCTACAATGAGCAGTTCTTC.